The rows below give T cell receptor beta chains drawn from one sample of a study of blood T cell repertoires in COVID-19. Sequenced by immunoSEQ multiplex PCR; TCRdb stores in-frame clones only, minus some. The data hold roughly 74,000 clones, with approximately 91% observed a single time. Sequenced: peripheral blood. These receptors all come from a man between 65 and 80 years old with active or convalescent COVID-19. CDR3s include the opening cysteine and the closing phenylalanine or tryptophan. Each record gives: CDR3 length, V gene, J gene, clone size, D gene, CDR3 DNA, CDR3 protein. The D gene is left open where the match is weak. The size of a clone is reported for some rows only, either as once, few or many, or as a class for expanded clones.

length: 19
V: TRBV20-1
J: TRBJ1-5
size: NA
D: NA
DNA: TGCAGTGCTAGTCCTGACAGTGGGTCGAATACTATGGGCAATCAGCCCCAGCATTTT
CDR3: CSASPDSGSNTMGNQPQHF

length: 14
V: TRBV30
J: TRBJ2-1
size: NA
D: TRBD1
DNA: TGTGCCTGGAGTGTACGGGGACAGTTAAATGAGCAGTTCTTC
CDR3: CAWSVRGQLNEQFF

length: 19
V: TRBV15
J: TRBJ2-5
size: NA
D: TRBD2
DNA: TGTGCCACCAGCAGAGATAAGTCCAAGCGGGGGGGGCTCCAAGAGACCCAGTACTTC
CDR3: CATSRDKSKRGGLQETQYF

length: 15
V: TRBV5-1
J: TRBJ1-3
size: NA
D: NA
DNA: TGCGCCAGCAGCTTGGTGGCGGTTAGCGAAAACACCATATATTTT
CDR3: CASSLVAVSENTIYF

length: 15
V: TRBV2
J: TRBJ2-2
size: NA
D: NA
DNA: TGTGCCAGCAGTGAACGGCAGGCGAACACCGGGGAGCTGTTTTTT
CDR3: CASSERQANTGELFF

length: 14
V: TRBV6-5
J: TRBJ2-2
size: few
D: TRBD1
DNA: TGTGCCACCGCAAAACAGGGGAGCACCGGGGAGCTGTTTTTT
CDR3: CATAKQGSTGELFF

length: 15
V: TRBV7-9
J: TRBJ2-5
size: NA
D: NA
DNA: TGTGCCAGCAGCTTAGCGGGAGGGGGGCTGGAGACCCAGTACTTC
CDR3: CASSLAGGGLETQYF

length: 14
V: TRBV5-4
J: TRBJ1-2
size: NA
D: NA
DNA: TGTGCCAGCAGCACACAGGGTCTAGATGGTGGCTACACCTTC
CDR3: CASSTQGLDGGYTF

length: 13
V: TRBV12-3/TRBV12-4
J: TRBJ2-3
size: NA
D: NA
DNA: TGTGCCAGCAGTTTCCCGGGAACAGATACGCAGTATTTT
CDR3: CASSFPGTDTQYF

length: 14
V: TRBV4-1
J: TRBJ1-6
size: NA
D: NA
DNA: TGCGCCAGCAGCCAAGGACAGGTGAATTCACCCCTCCACTTT
CDR3: CASSQGQVNSPLHF

length: 15
V: TRBV2
J: TRBJ1-3
size: NA
D: NA
DNA: TGTGCCAGCAGTGAACGGGGTTTCTCTGGAAACACCATATATTTT
CDR3: CASSERGFSGNTIYF

length: 14
V: TRBV10-2
J: TRBJ2-1
size: NA
D: NA
DNA: TGCGCCAGCAGTGAGCTAGCCCCTTACAATGAGCAGTTCTTC
CDR3: CASSELAPYNEQFF

length: 20
V: TRBV14
J: TRBJ2-5
size: NA
D: NA
DNA: TGTGCCAGCAGCCAAGATGAGGCCGTGGGGGGGCTGTGGCGCCAAGAGACCCAGTACTTC
CDR3: CASSQDEAVGGLWRQETQYF

length: 13
V: TRBV6-6
J: TRBJ1-2
size: NA
D: NA
DNA: TGTGCCAGCAGTTTAGAGGGGGAGGGTGGCTACACCTTC
CDR3: CASSLEGEGGYTF

length: 13
V: TRBV12-3/TRBV12-4
J: TRBJ1-5
size: NA
D: NA
DNA: TGTGCCAGCAGTCCTAACCCGGGGGGGTACGGGCATTTT
CDR3: CASSPNPGGYGHF

length: 15
V: TRBV6-2/TRBV6-3
J: TRBJ2-3
size: NA
D: NA
DNA: TGTGCCAGCAGCGGACTAAGGGGCCGCCGAGATACGCAGTATTTT
CDR3: CASSGLRGRRDTQYF

length: 15
V: TRBV5-6
J: TRBJ2-5
size: NA
D: NA
DNA: TGTGCCAGCACTCTGAGGGCTTTCGGAGGGGAGACCCAGTACTTC
CDR3: CASTLRAFGGETQYF

length: 13
V: TRBV28
J: TRBJ1-4
size: NA
D: TRBD1
DNA: TGTGCCAGCAGTTTGGACAGGGATGAAAAACTGTTTTTT
CDR3: CASSLDRDEKLFF

length: 14
V: TRBV19
J: TRBJ1-4
size: NA
D: NA
DNA: TGTGCCAGTAGCCCGACGGGGACTAATGAAAAACTGTTTTTT
CDR3: CASSPTGTNEKLFF